The present T cell receptor beta chain was sequenced within a study of cytomegalovirus exposure and HLA in healthy donors. PCR used 60 Vbeta primers and 13 Jbeta primers. Produced via immunoSEQ multiplex PCR; TCRdb's table is partial and in-frame only. The profile shows fewer than 85,000 clones, around 76% of them singletons. This TCR came from a male donor in good health and CMV-seropositive. The sample was PBMCs.

CDR3 in DNA: TGTGCCAGCAGTGCAGGGACTAGAGGCCCCACAGATACGCAGTATTTT. Translation: CASSAGTRGPTDTQYF. V usage is TRBV2 and J usage is TRBJ2-3, with 8 positions matching TRBD2. This CDR3 comprises 16 residues. The ends lost 4 bases at V and 2 bases at J; junction bases unmatched: 8. Germline CDR1 is SNHLY and CDR2 is FYNNEI.